This record covers a single T cell receptor (beta chain). Its target is unknown. This entry comes from a study of T cell clones after liver transplantation. Study as a whole: TCRbeta sequencing after a pre-transplant mixed lymphocyte reaction identified graft-donor-reactive clones, later tracked in post-transplant blood. General study points: Conclusions were preliminary, with small, heterogeneous patient groups. Compared with third party-reactive sequences, donor-reactive ones declined more, independent of withdrawal success. Migration into the graft, not deletion, may explain lost graft donor-reactive T cells.

The assay was immunoSEQ multiplex PCR, and TCRdb's table has in-frame clones only and misses some. In the table there are roughly 80,000 clones, 65% to 85% of which are singletons. Trimming left V 3 bases short and J 1 base short, with 9 bases between. CDR1 is MNHEY and CDR2 is SMNVEV in the germline V gene (reference sequence). The CDR3 runs 14 residues. Here the sequenced sample was CD4+ T cells from blood, taken 46 months after liver transplant. The sequence was obtained from a human patient who received a liver transplant. The graft donor may be the source of some T cells. The chain is built from TRBV27 and TRBJ1-1; no firm D call. The CDR3 DNA is TGTGCCAGCAGTTTGGCGGGGTCGAACACTGAAGCTTTCTTT. Amino acids: CASSLAGSNTEAFF.